One TCR beta chain is described in this entry. Original methodology: Estimation of nucleated cell counts was performed using reference gene primer amplification. The data were produced by immunoSEQ multiplex PCR, yet TCRdb's version contains in-frame clones alone and is incomplete. V, J and clone size were drawn from that table, and D and trimming were deduced from the DNA. This sample has 250,000 to 300,000 clones; around 90% occur once, and the top ten carry roughly 1.1%. This CDR3 is 14 amino acids long. The V end was cut by 2 bases, the J end by 5 bases, with 16 bases between. Per germline, CDR1 GTSNPN and CDR2 SVGIG (reference sequence). This entry comes from a study of blood T cell repertoires in COVID-19. Study-level information: Researchers got acute and convalescent COVID-19 samples from the United States, Italy and Spain.

Sample: PBMCs or T cells enriched from blood (not recorded which). V usage is TRBV30 and J usage is TRBJ2-7; perhaps TRBD1 as D (6 bases). This TCR came from a woman in her thirties who had recovered from COVID-19. The CDR3, as DNA: TGTGCCTGGAGTATGATGACAGGCAACCACGAGCAGTACTTC. Its translation is CAWSMMTGNHEQYF. Filled out from reference TRBV30 and TRBJ2-7, the complete variable domain reads SQTIHQWPATLVQPVGSPLSLECTVEGTSNPNLYWYRQAAGRGLQLLFYSVGIGQISSEVPQNLSASRPQDRQFILSSKKLLLSDSGFYLCAWSMMTGNHEQYFGPGTRLTVT.